The clone carrying this TCR beta chain appeared once. Antigen unknown. Some clones are missing from TCRdb's copy, which holds only in-frame ones; the method was immunoSEQ multiplex PCR. The data hold 30,000 or so clones, with roughly 87% observed a single time. The source of the sample is a study of chemoradiotherapy in HPV16-positive cancers. Overall study results and limits: Candidate HPV-specific clones and E7-related TCR motifs grew in tumor during treatment.

Germline lookup yields CDR1 LGHNA and CDR2 YSLEER. V trimming: 4 bases; J trimming: 0 bases; junction bases outside the gene matches: 12. The CDR3 spans 18 residues. The receptor comes from a human donor with HPV-associated anogenital cancer. The rearrangement uses TRBV4-3 and TRBJ2-4; 7 nucleotides agree with TRBD1. The starting material was blood, obtained from a patient who underwent chemoradiotherapy. The CDR3 region has the DNA TGCGCCAGCAGCCGGAAACAGGGGTCCTCTCTAGCCAAAAACATTCAGTACTTC. Translated: CASSRKQGSSLAKNIQYF.